This T cell receptor (beta chain) was sequenced during a study of shared clonotypes between healthy human individuals (TCRdb year 2020). Regarding the study in general: The cohort included three men and a couple of women between 18 and 49 years of age. For each donor, CD4 naive and CD4 memory were each given three plates, CD8 naive was given two plates, and CD8 memory was given one plate. To estimate repertoire size and how much clonotype sharing occurs between individuals, the study deeply sequenced the blood TCR repertoires of roughly 5 healthy adults. Different laboratories and diverse techniques were used to prepare libraries and sequence TCR repertoires, to increase sequencing depth and limit assay-specific biases. Leukapheresis yielded between about 0.94 and 8.9 billion PBMCs per donor. The full study reports these points: When several donors were compared, the shared fraction of clonotypes was about 5.2% for naive CD4, roughly 3.4% for naive CD8, 2.3% for memory CD4, and under 0.5% for memory CD8. Pairwise subsampling indicated that sequencing depth was expected to affect the degree of clonotype sharing among donors. Incomplete sequencing was indicated by rarefaction of sorted-subset datasets, despite the large sequencing depth. Clonotypes shared by all four sorted-subset donors showed higher generation probabilities than non-shared clonotypes. Naive subsets generally had larger estimated clonotype richness than memory subsets. Sampling was limited to blood, and TCR repertoires in tissue likely differ from TCR repertoires in blood. Because the study included a small number of donors, the genetic and exposure-history diversity represented was limited.

A note on this clone: It lacks a known antigen. Nothing much larger sits one base from this clone, and base qualities are not available. The same CDR3 is also encoded by other DNA sequences in this sample.

Using the deep immunoSEQ assay, multiplex PCR amplified TCR CDR3 regions from genomic DNA. Extracted genomic DNA from each cell subset was distributed evenly across all wells of several immunoSEQ 96-well plates, and each plate was treated as a replicate. For sorted subsets, each replicate PCR was loaded with roughly 200 ng genomic DNA, equivalent to about 30,000 T cell genomes. The purified libraries were quantified using a Qubit 3.0 fluorometer, sized with a Bioanalyzer 2100, and then quantified again using the KAPA Library Quantification kit. Every immunoSEQ 96-well plate was sequenced on a dedicated single-read 150-cycle Illumina NextSeq 550 flow cell. The original pipeline was this. Because the immunoSEQ output held only junctional sequences and lacked quality scores, the filtering could not match the filtering applied to full-length reads. Sequences were annotated with PyIR, a Python wrapper for IgBLAST v1.9, and V/J genes and CDR3 were assigned using IMGT germline references. Reads were filtered out if the reads had weak V/J assignments (E-value above 1e-6), no CDR3, stop codons, out-of-frame junctions, or ambiguous translated residues. V3J clonotypes were defined as sequences sharing the same inferred V gene, J gene, and CDR3 amino acid sequence. To compute the percentage overlap between repertoires, the number of shared unique clonotypes was divided by the size of the smaller repertoire. Three approaches were used to assess repertoire richness: RTK rarefaction, the Chao1 estimator, and Recon v2.1 estimates of unobserved clonotypes. OLGA was used to compute generation probabilities for all TCRbeta clonotypes that the gDNA method yielded from a few donors. This is the immuneACCESS table as TCRdb keeps it, with only in-frame sequences that have V and J called. A part of the clones is gone; compared with another copy, unresolved V genes explain less than half, and the rest is unexplained. The V and J calls and clone size come from that table; D and trimming were worked out from the DNA. The sample data list some 690,000 clones, and 90% of these were observed just once. The ten top clones hold 34% of the sample.

Healthy HIV-negative adults with no recently reported acute infections or vaccinations were included as donors. Every donor was a Caucasian adult residing in Nashville, Tennessee, USA. The CD8 memory samples were a combination of magnetically selected CD45RO+ cells and CCR7-negative CD45RA+ effector memory (TemRA) cells. Blood was obtained by leukapheresis, after which PBMCs were separated by Ficoll-Histopaque density gradient centrifugation and cryopreserved in liquid nitrogen vapor phase. Purity and quantity of every magnetically sorted T cell population were checked by analytical flow cytometry. Genomic DNA was isolated from every sorted fraction and measured by UV absorbance on a Nanodrop 2000c. The sequenced sample consisted of memory CD8+ T cells from PBMCs. This sample's cell subset or site label indicates: CD45RO+ cells pooled with CCR7-negative TemRA cells. The clonotype comes from a man in his late teens or twenties in good health. Some clones in this sample may be carry-over from other donors' samples.

CDR3 sequence: CASSPGQGRYEQYF. The nucleotide sequence reads as follows: TGTGCCAGCAGTCCCGGACAGGGGCGGTACGAGCAGTACTTC. This sequence uses TRBV27 and TRBJ2-7; 9 central nucleotides agree with TRBD1. The CDR3 holds 14 amino acids from the cysteine to the phenylalanine. The retained sequence is limited to the CDR3, 42 bases, with the frame set at the first base. Trimming accounts for 5 bases at V and 4 bases at J, while the number of junction bases matched to no gene is 6. As encoded in the germline V gene (reference sequence), CDR1 is MNHEY while CDR2 is SMNVEV.